Listed below are T cell receptor beta chains from one sample, sequenced in a study of shared clonotypes between healthy human individuals. Some clones are missing from TCRdb's copy, which holds only in-frame ones; the method was immunoSEQ multiplex PCR. This repertoire shows some 2.4 million clones, roughly 93% found once; its top ten account for around 0.4%. Sequenced: naive CD4+ T cells from PBMCs. The receptors were gathered from a man between 18 and 29 years old in good health. Some clones in this sample may be carry-over from other donors' samples. Both conserved end residues are part of each CDR3. D genes are given only for firm matches. Not all rows give a size; the values are once, few, many and, for expanded clones, a class.

V gene,D gene,CDR3 length,clone size,J gene,CDR3 DNA,CDR3 protein
TRBV7-6,-,18,-,TRBJ2-1,TGTGCCAGCAGCTTAATTCCCTCGACTGGCCTCGGCTACAATGAGCAGTTCTTC,CASSLIPSTGLGYNEQFF
TRBV29-1,-,15,-,TRBJ2-3,TGCAGCGTTGTAGGGGCGGTAGGGGGGACAGATACGCAGTATTTT,CSVVGAVGGTDTQYF
TRBV7-2,-,13,-,TRBJ2-4,TGTGCCAGCAGCTTAGAGAGGGAGGACATTCAGTACTTC,CASSLEREDIQYF
TRBV5-1,TRBD2,15,-,TRBJ2-3,TGCGCCAGCAGCTTGGCCATAGCGGGAGGAGATACGCAGTATTTT,CASSLAIAGGDTQYF
TRBV6-4,-,13,-,TRBJ1-2,TGTGCCAGCAGGGCCCAACCGGGCTATGGCTACACCTTC,CASRAQPGYGYTF
TRBV7-2,TRBD1,14,-,TRBJ1-2,TGTGCCAGCAGCCTAACAGGGGTCGACTATGGCTACACCTTC,CASSLTGVDYGYTF
TRBV19,-,15,-,TRBJ2-6,TGTGCCAGTATGGCAGGGTACTCTGGGGCCAACGTCCTGACTTTC,CASMAGYSGANVLTF
TRBV5-1,TRBD2,17,-,TRBJ2-3,TGCGCCAGCAGCTTGGGGTTTCCTGCGGGAGTCACAGATACGCAGTATTTT,CASSLGFPAGVTDTQYF
TRBV7-2,-,14,-,TRBJ2-3,TGTGCCAGCAGCTTATACCTAGACGCAGATACGCAGTATTTT,CASSLYLDADTQYF
TRBV10-3,TRBD1,17,-,TRBJ2-1,TGTGCCATCAGTGATCCCCCCCGCGGACAGGGCAGGAATGAGCAGTTCTTC,CAISDPPRGQGRNEQFF
TRBV10-3,TRBD2,17,-,TRBJ2-3,TGTGCCATCAGTGAGACGCCCGGACTAGCGGGCACAGATACGCAGTATTTT,CAISETPGLAGTDTQYF
TRBV11-2,TRBD2,16,-,TRBJ2-1,TGTGCCAGCAGCACAGGACTAGCGGGAGGGTACACTGAGCAGTTCTTC,CASSTGLAGGYTEQFF
TRBV11-2,-,13,-,TRBJ1-1,TGTGCCAGCAGCCTAGGGGAGGGAATAGGTGCTTTCTTT,CASSLGEGIGAFF
TRBV9,-,14,-,TRBJ1-2,TGTGCCAGCAGCTATCGGACGGGGAACTATGGCTACACCTTC,CASSYRTGNYGYTF
TRBV6-1,TRBD1,15,-,TRBJ2-1,TGTGCCAGCAGGGACCGGGACAGAAGCATTAATGAGCAGTTCTTC,CASRDRDRSINEQFF
TRBV19,TRBD1,15,-,TRBJ1-5,TGTGCCAGTAGCCAAAGACAGGGTGGCAATCAGCCCCAGCATTTT,CASSQRQGGNQPQHF
TRBV19,TRBD2,14,-,TRBJ2-7,TGTGCCAGTAGTATCATAAGCGGGAGCTACGAGCAGTACTTC,CASSIISGSYEQYF
TRBV5-3,TRBD1,18,-,TRBJ2-6,TGTGCCAGAAGCTTGAATGGGACAGGGCCTCTCGGGGCCAACGTCCTGACTTTC,CARSLNGTGPLGANVLTF
TRBV9,TRBD1,17,-,TRBJ2-1,TGTGCCAGCAGCGGACCCTGGACAGGGGGCGAATACAATGAGCAGTTCTTC,CASSGPWTGGEYNEQFF
TRBV14,-,14,-,TRBJ2-7,TGTGCCAGCAGCCAGTTATCAAGGGGGGACGAGCAGTACTTC,CASSQLSRGDEQYF
TRBV4-2,-,14,-,TRBJ1-4,TGTGCCAGCAGCCAAGGGACAGCTAATGAAAAACTGTTTTTT,CASSQGTANEKLFF
TRBV18,-,15,-,TRBJ1-1,TGTGCCAGCTCACCCATACAGGGAGGGGACACTGAAGCTTTCTTT,CASSPIQGGDTEAFF
TRBV15,TRBD2,16,-,TRBJ2-2,TGTGCCACCAGCAGGCAACTAGCGGAGAACACCGGGGAGCTGTTTTTT,CATSRQLAENTGELFF
TRBV7-2,TRBD2,15,-,TRBJ2-7,TGTGCCAGCAGCCGTAACCCTAGCGGGATTTACGAGCAGTACTTC,CASSRNPSGIYEQYF
TRBV4-2,TRBD1,14,-,TRBJ2-7,TGTGCCAGCAGCCAAGGAGGGGGCGCCTACGAGCAGTACTTC,CASSQGGGAYEQYF
TRBV5-1,TRBD2,14,once,TRBJ2-5,TGCGCCAGCAGCATTTCCGGGACTAGTGAGACCCAGTACTTC,CASSISGTSETQYF
TRBV7-2,-,14,-,TRBJ1-1,TGTGCCAGCAGCTTAGGGGCGGTAACGGGTGAAGCTTTCTTT,CASSLGAVTGEAFF
TRBV15,-,15,-,TRBJ1-5,TGTGCCACCAGCAGAGATATTGTGATCAATCAGCCCCAGCATTTT,CATSRDIVINQPQHF
TRBV7-3,TRBD1,15,-,TRBJ2-7,TGTGCCAGCAGCCAAGGGACAGGGGGCAGGAACGAGCAGTACTTC,CASSQGTGGRNEQYF
TRBV13,-,14,-,TRBJ2-7,TGTGCCAGCAGCTTAGGTCCCGTCACCTACGAGCAGTACTTC,CASSLGPVTYEQYF
TRBV6-5,-,11,few,TRBJ2-5,TGTGCCAGCCGGTCTTCAGGGACCCAGTACTTC,CASRSSGTQYF
TRBV9,TRBD1,14,-,TRBJ1-4,TGTGCCAGCAGCGTAGGGACAGGGACGGAGAAACTGTTTTTT,CASSVGTGTEKLFF
TRBV10-3,-,16,-,TRBJ1-1,TGTGCCAGCAGTGAGGCCACTACAGGGCCTCGGGCTGAAGCTTTCTTT,CASSEATTGPRAEAFF
TRBV9,TRBD1,14,-,TRBJ2-7,TGTGCCAGCAGCGCGAGCGGGACAGGGTACGAGCAGTACTTC,CASSASGTGYEQYF
TRBV21-1,-,16,-,TRBJ2-7,TGTGCCAGCAGCACCCAGGGAGGGACACGACTCTACGAGCAGTACTTC,CASSTQGGTRLYEQYF
TRBV6-1,TRBD2,17,-,TRBJ2-2,TGTGCCAGCAGTGACATTGGACTAGCGGGAGTTACCGGGGAGCTGTTTTTT,CASSDIGLAGVTGELFF
TRBV5-1,-,14,-,TRBJ2-5,TGCGCCAGCAGCTTGGAAGGGAGTCAAGAGACCCAGTACTTC,CASSLEGSQETQYF
TRBV11-2,-,16,-,TRBJ2-3,TGTGCCAGCAGCACCCCTGGGGGGACTAGCACAGATACGCAGTATTTT,CASSTPGGTSTDTQYF
TRBV7-3,-,13,-,TRBJ1-2,TGTGCCAGCAGCTTAAAGGGGAGTGGTGGCTACACCTTC,CASSLKGSGGYTF
TRBV5-5,-,14,-,TRBJ2-7,TGTGCCAGCAGCTTGGCCTTCACCCTAGCCGAGCAGTACTTC,CASSLAFTLAEQYF
TRBV25-1,-,11,-,TRBJ2-7,TGTGCCAGCAGATTCGCCTACGAGCAGTACTTC,CASRFAYEQYF
TRBV28,TRBD2,16,-,TRBJ2-3,TGTGCCAGCAGTTCAAGACTAGCGGGCAAGGGAGATACGCAGTATTTT,CASSSRLAGKGDTQYF
TRBV5-8,-,15,-,TRBJ2-1,TGTGCCAGCAGCTTTCGAGGGGGCTCCTACAATGAGCAGTTCTTC,CASSFRGGSYNEQFF
TRBV28,TRBD1,17,-,TRBJ2-7,TGTGCCAGCAGTTTAAGGACAGGGGGCATTTGGTCCTACGAGCAGTACTTC,CASSLRTGGIWSYEQYF
TRBV30,-,13,-,TRBJ1-5,TGTGCCTGGAGTGACAGGCTTAAGGGGCCCCAGCATTTT,CAWSDRLKGPQHF
TRBV5-1,-,14,-,TRBJ2-7,TGCGCCAGCAGCTTTACTAGTGGCCTCTACGAGCAGTACTTC,CASSFTSGLYEQYF
TRBV7-2,-,16,-,TRBJ2-2,TGTGCCAGCAGCTTAGGGGTTGCCGCGAACACCGGGGAGCTGTTTTTT,CASSLGVAANTGELFF
TRBV11-2,-,12,-,TRBJ1-2,TGTGCCAGCAGCGTTGGACTCTATGGCTACACCTTC,CASSVGLYGYTF
TRBV19,-,13,-,TRBJ1-5,TGTGCCAGTACCTGGAATAGCAATCAGCCCCAGCATTTT,CASTWNSNQPQHF
TRBV28,TRBD1,14,-,TRBJ2-7,TGTGCCAGCAGCGGAACGGGACAGGGGGCCGAGCAGTACTTC,CASSGTGQGAEQYF
TRBV29-1,-,13,-,TRBJ1-1,TGCAGCGTTGTTCACATCCAGAACACTGAAGCTTTCTTT,CSVVHIQNTEAFF
TRBV10-3,TRBD2,15,-,TRBJ2-7,TGTGCCATCAGTGACCCCACGCTAGCGGGAGTCGAGCAGTACTTC,CAISDPTLAGVEQYF
TRBV5-1,TRBD1,16,-,TRBJ1-1,TGCGCCAGCAGCTTAGGGACAGGGGGCGTAAACACTGAAGCTTTCTTT,CASSLGTGGVNTEAFF
TRBV6-6,-,14,-,TRBJ2-7,TGTGCCAGCACAGACGTAGTAGAGGGATACGAGCAGTACTTC,CASTDVVEGYEQYF
TRBV15,TRBD2,16,-,TRBJ2-2,TGTGCCACCAGGCGCGGGAGGGCCATCGACACCGGGGAGCTGTTTTTT,CATRRGRAIDTGELFF